This entry lists 21 T cell receptor beta chains sequenced from one sample in a study of T cells in Graves' hyperthyroidism and ophthalmopathy. The TCR beta CDR3 regions underwent amplification using RNA transcripts as the source. A first-round RT-PCR of the TCR CDR3 used the HTBI primer set. Using its own MiXCR run on the multiplex PCR reads, TCRdb lists one record per CDR3 protein. The sample has around 720,000 distinct CDR3 sequences; approximately 36% are singletons. The sequenced material came from blood. Receptors were obtained from a woman aged 40-49 years with Graves' hyperthyroidism.

The V call is TRBV6-6, the J call TRBJ1-1; no reliable D call. CDR3 size: 12 residues. Trimming removed 7 bases from V and 4 bases from J, with 10 bases in between. Per germline, CDR1 MNHNY and CDR2 SVGAGI (reference sequence). The CDR3, as DNA: TGTGCCAGCACGTGGGGAGTCACTGAAGCTTTCTTT. As protein: CASTWGVTEAFF.

This clonotype occurred a few times. The chain joins TRBV5-4 to TRBJ1-6, with TRBD1 as a possible D gene (5 bases). Trimming pared 5 bases from V and 10 bases from J, leaving 19 bases between. The CDR3 runs 15 residues. CDR1 SGHNT and CDR2 YYREEE come from the germline V gene (reference sequence). The CDR3 bases are TGTGCCAGCAGTTTATCGACAGTGACGGGATCACCCCTCCACTTT. Its translation is CASSLSTVTGSPLHF.

The rearrangement links TRBV20-1 to TRBJ2-2; 10 bases fit TRBD1. CDR3 size: 14 residues. V was clipped by 6 bases and J by 5 bases; unmatched bases: 6. Germline V CDR1 and CDR2: DFQATT, SNEGSKA (reference sequence). In DNA, the CDR3 is TGCAGTGCCCAACAGGGACAGGGGACCGGGGAGCTGTTTTTT. Translated: CSAQQGQGTGELFF.

CDR3 nucleotide sequence: TGTGCCAGCTCACCAGGGACGGAGAGCAATCAGCCCCAGCATTTT. Amino acids: CASSPGTESNQPQHF. The chain combines TRBV6-1 with TRBJ1-5, with D perhaps TRBD1 (5 bases). Germline values: CDR1 MNHNS, CDR2 SASEGT. Deletions cut 8 bases from V and 1 base from J, with 15 bases between. The CDR3 has 15 residues.

This clonotype was found many times. The V and J genes are TRBV10-3 and TRBJ1-6, with D tentatively TRBD1 (6 bases). The CDR3 has 13 residues. Trimming removed 9 bases from V and 5 bases from J, with 11 bases in between. Germline V gives CDR1 ENHRY, CDR2 SYGVKD. The CDR3 coding sequence is TGTGCCATTTCCAGGGGCGATAATTCACCCCTCCACTTT. Its translation is CAISRGDNSPLHF.

This clonotype turned up a few times. The J gene is TRBJ2-7, the V gene TRBV6-5; D unresolved. The V and J ends lost 6 bases and 2 bases respectively, with 14 bases between them. CDR3 length equals 14 residues. Looked up from germline, CDR1 is MNHEY and CDR2 is SVGAGI. Written as DNA, the CDR3 is TGTGCCAGCAGCCCTACAATTAGCCCCTACGAGCAGTACTTC. This sequence encodes CASSPTISPYEQYF.

The J gene is TRBJ1-2, the V gene TRBV7-2; the D is unclear. Deletions cut 5 bases from V and 6 bases from J, with 10 bases between. The CDR3 has 12 residues. Germline CDR1 is SGHTA and CDR2 is FQGNSA. CDR3 loop: CASSLRINGYTF. DNA for the CDR3: TGTGCCAGCAGCCTCCGAATCAATGGCTACACCTTC.

At least ten counts were recorded for this clonotype. The CDR3 here is CASSGTGELRGYTF. The DNA of the CDR3 is TGTGCCTCATCCGGGACAGGGGAGCTCCGAGGCTACACCTTC. The rearrangement uses TRBV10-3 and TRBJ1-2, with TRBD1 identical over 10 bases. The CDR3 is made up of 14 amino acids. The V gene's germline CDR1 is ENHRY and CDR2 SYGVKD. With 11 bases clipped from V and 8 bases from J, the junction kept 14 bases outside the gene matches.

V and J are TRBV9 and TRBJ1-4; perhaps TRBD1 as D (5 bases). V was clipped by 0 bases and J by 5 bases, with 11 bases between them. CDR1 is SGDLS, CDR2 YYNGEE, per germline. The CDR3 is 15 amino acids. As DNA, the CDR3 is TGTGCCAGCAGCGTAGATGTTGGGGCAAATGAAAAACTGTTTTTT. Its translation: CASSVDVGANEKLFF.

This clonotype has ten or more counts. The V gene is TRBV6-5, the J gene TRBJ1-2; 8 bases agree with TRBD1. Germline V gene lookup returns CDR1 MNHEY and CDR2 SVGAGI. This CDR3 contains 15 residues. With V trimmed by 0 bases and J by 6 bases, 6 bases remained unmatched. DNA of the CDR3: TGTGCCAGCAGTTACTCGAGGTCAGGGGGCGATGGCTACACCTTC. It encodes CASSYSRSGGDGYTF.

The chain links TRBV7-2 to TRBJ1-4, with D possibly TRBD1 on 5 matching bases. Germline CDR1 reads SGHTA; CDR2 reads FQGNSA. The CDR3 covers 15 residues. Trimming removed 5 bases from V and 0 bases from J, with 10 bases in between. The CDR3 coding sequence is TGTGCCAGCAGCGGGGGGTCTTCAACTAATGAAAAACTGTTTTTT. Amino acid sequence: CASSGGSSTNEKLFF.

In its sample, this clonotype was seen many times. The V gene is TRBV29-1, the J gene TRBJ1-1; D is unclear. The germline CDR1 and CDR2 sequences are SQVTM and ANQGSEA. Trimming pared 2 bases from V and 9 bases from J, leaving 13 bases between. This CDR3 is built from 12 residues. Written as DNA, the CDR3 is TGCAGCGTTGAAAGAGGATTCGACAAAGCTTTCTTT. Residues: CSVERGFDKAFF.

V gene TRBV7-2 combines with J gene TRBJ2-5, with TRBD1 identical over 10 bases. The CDR3 runs 15 residues. The trim removed 5 bases at V and 3 bases at J, leaving 6 bases unmatched. Germline CDR1 reads SGHTA; CDR2 reads FQGNSA. CDR3 loop: CASSPPGTGEETQYF. DNA for the CDR3: TGTGCCAGCAGCCCGCCCGGGACAGGGGAAGAGACCCAGTACTTC.

The chain uses TRBV12-3 or TRBV12-4 and TRBJ1-5, with a possible D match to TRBD1 (5 bases). The CDR3 consists of 14 residues. Trimming removed 3 bases at V and 4 bases at J, with 10 bases between. CDR3 coding DNA: TGTGCCAGCAGTTTGGTAGGGACGAATCAGCCCCAGCATTTT. It specifies CASSLVGTNQPQHF.

The chain carries TRBV11-2 and TRBJ1-2, with D uncertain. There are 13 residues in the CDR3. Deletions cut 5 bases from V and 6 bases from J, with 13 bases between. Germline V gene data show CDR1 as SGHAT and CDR2 as FQNNGV. This CDR3 is CASSTRPPNGYTF. The CDR3 bases are TGTGCCAGCAGCACCCGACCCCCTAATGGCTACACCTTC. Together with reference TRBV11-2 and TRBJ1-2, the CDR3 gives the full variable domain: EAGVAQSPRYKIIEKRQSVAFWCNPISGHATLYWYQQILGQGPKLLIQFQNNGVVDDSQLPKDRFSAERLKGVDSTLKIQPAKLEDSAVYLCASSTRPPNGYTFGSGTRLTVV.

This clonotype has just a few counts. The chain combines TRBV4-2 with TRBJ1-5, with 12 bases aligning to TRBD1. The CDR3 spans 19 residues. Unmatched junction bases numbered 12, after V lost 6 bases and J lost 0 bases. CDR1 and CDR2 from the germline V gene are LGHNA and YNFKEQ. CDR3 protein: CASSLRDRGRGISNQPQHF. CDR3 sequence (DNA): TGTGCCAGCAGTTTACGGGACAGGGGGCGCGGTATTAGCAATCAGCCCCAGCATTTT.

This clonotype was seen ten or more times. The rearrangement links TRBV2 to TRBJ1-5, with D possibly TRBD1 on 6 matching bases. This CDR3 region has 13 residues. The V end was cut by 5 bases, the J end by 5 bases, with 10 bases between. Germline V gene data show CDR1 as SNHLY and CDR2 as FYNNEI. The CDR3 region is CASSWGGDQPQHF. DNA of the CDR3: TGTGCCAGCAGTTGGGGGGGCGATCAGCCCCAGCATTTT.

This clonotype has just one count. This sequence joins TRBV7-2 and TRBJ1-3, with D unresolved. Trimming took off 4 bases at V and 5 bases at J, with 15 bases between the two ends. The CDR3 spans 15 residues. The germline V gene encodes CDR1 SGHTA and CDR2 FQGNSA. CDR3 region: CASSSVSRSRNTIYF. The CDR3 DNA reads as TGTGCCAGCAGCTCGGTGAGCAGATCAAGAAACACCATATATTTT.

The chain links TRBV5-1 to TRBJ1-4; D unclear. CDR1 and CDR2 from the germline V gene are SGHRS and YFSETQ. CDR3 length: 15 amino acids. The ends were cut back, 4 bases at V and 4 bases at J, with 14 bases in the middle. CDR3 amino acids: CASSQDGQFNEKLFF. CDR3 coding DNA: TGCGCCAGCAGCCAAGATGGGCAGTTTAATGAAAAACTGTTTTTT.

This clonotype occurred many times. This rearrangement joins TRBV29-1 to TRBJ1-2; D not certain. CDR3 size: 13 residues. Trimming stripped 5 bases from V and 8 bases from J, with 18 bases between. Germline loops: CDR1 SQVTM, CDR2 ANQGSEA. The CDR3 sequence is CSVTLDGVMGYTF. CDR3 coding DNA: TGCAGCGTTACTCTGGACGGAGTTATGGGCTACACCTTC. Based on the CDR3 plus reference TRBV29-1 and TRBJ1-2, the full variable domain is SAVISQKPSRDICQRGTSLTIQCQVDSQVTMMFWYRQQPGQSLTLIATANQGSEATYESGFVIDKFPISRPNLTFSTLTVSNMSPEDSSIYLCSVTLDGVMGYTFGSGTRLTVV.

This clonotype has ten or more counts. The V call is TRBV7-8, the J call TRBJ1-2; D unresolved. V was clipped by 4 bases and J by 6 bases, with 12 bases between them. CDR1 and CDR2 from the germline V gene are SGHVS and FQNEAQ. The CDR3 contains 13 residues. The CDR3 protein is CASSSVLTHGYTF. In nucleotides, the CDR3 is TGTGCCAGCAGCTCCGTCCTGACCCATGGCTACACCTTC.